This T cell receptor (beta chain) originates from a study of tumor and adjacent non-tumor tissue in lung cancer. Three rounds of nested PCR, following a modified ARM-PCR protocol, produced the TCRbeta library. TCRdb recomputed calls from the multiplex PCR reads with MiXCR, one row per CDR3 protein. The repertoire holds over 35,000 distinct CDR3 sequences, with roughly 66% as singletons. As to this clonotype: At one of its ends the junction is not consistent with the germline gene, which may arise from a read error.

The length of the CDR3 is 14 residues. Germline V CDR1 and CDR2: DFQATT, SNEGSKA (reference sequence). No cell sorting was done before RNA was extracted from the tissue. The normal lung tissue was taken more than 3 cm from the tumor edge. Donors were chemotherapy-naive, newly diagnosed lung cancer surgical patients in China, August–late 2014. V gene TRBV20-1 combines with J gene TRBJ2-3; D gene ambiguous. This TCR derives from a man aged 45-65 years with non-small cell lung cancer. Sequencing was performed on distant non-tumor lung tissue. DNA of the CDR3: TGCATTGCTAGAAAGGGTTTCAGCACAGATACGCAGTATTTT. Translation gives CIARKGFSTDTQYF.